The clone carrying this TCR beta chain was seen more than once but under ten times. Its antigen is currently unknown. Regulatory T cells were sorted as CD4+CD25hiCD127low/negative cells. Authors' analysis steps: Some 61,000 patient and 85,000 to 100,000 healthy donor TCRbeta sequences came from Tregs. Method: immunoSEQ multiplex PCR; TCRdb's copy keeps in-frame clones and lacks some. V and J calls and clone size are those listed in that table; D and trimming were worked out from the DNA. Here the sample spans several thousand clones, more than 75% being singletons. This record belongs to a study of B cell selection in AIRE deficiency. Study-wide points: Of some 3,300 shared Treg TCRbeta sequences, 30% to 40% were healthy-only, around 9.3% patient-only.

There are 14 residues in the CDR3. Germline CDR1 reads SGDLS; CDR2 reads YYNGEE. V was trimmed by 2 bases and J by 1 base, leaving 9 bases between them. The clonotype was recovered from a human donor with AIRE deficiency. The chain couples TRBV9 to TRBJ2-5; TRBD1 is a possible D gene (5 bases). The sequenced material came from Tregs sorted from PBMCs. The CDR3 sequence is CASSVQGTQETQYF. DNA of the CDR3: TGTGCCAGCAGCGTGCAGGGAACCCAAGAGACCCAGTACTTC.